Below are 27 T cell receptor beta chains sequenced from a single sample in a study of spatial heterogeneity in lung cancer (dated by TCRdb to about 2019). The time point label on this specimen signifies: sample taken at primary tumor resection. Preparation of the library involved 5' RACE. For sequencing, a NextSeq 500 was employed. TCRdb applied fastp at Q25 and MiXCR to the public reads, then kept only in-frame beta chains. Each entry merges the rows of one CDR3 protein and shows their most common DNA and genes. The sample data list tens of thousands of distinct CDR3 sequences, and less than 6% of these were observed just once. Jointly, the top ten make up around 10% of the sample. The sequencing here drew on PBMCs, taken at surgery. These receptors came from a male donor with early-stage non-small cell lung cancer.

At least ten counts were recorded for this clonotype. V and J are TRBV7-9 and TRBJ1-3; 7 bases fit TRBD1. V gave up 4 bases and J gave up 0 bases; unmatched junction bases: 3. Germline V gene data show CDR1 as SEHNR and CDR2 as FQNEAQ (reference sequence). The CDR3 is 15 amino acids. CDR3 sequence reads: CASSSAGGSGNTIYF. The CDR3 nucleotides read TGTGCCAGCAGCTCCGCAGGGGGCTCTGGAAACACCATATATTTT.

This clonotype occurred many times. V gene TRBV5-4 combines with J gene TRBJ2-2, with 7 nucleotides matching TRBD1. The CDR3 has 16 amino acids. Germline V gene data show CDR1 as SGHNT and CDR2 as YYREEE (reference sequence). With 1 base clipped from V and 6 bases from J, the junction kept 9 bases outside the gene matches. Here the CDR3 DNA reads TGTGCCAGCAGCTTGATGATGACAGGGTCGGCCGGGGAGCTGTTTTTT. This translates into CASSLMMTGSAGELFF.

This clonotype rates as medium-sized. The CDR3 is CASSSILAGDYNEQFF. For the CDR3, the DNA is TGCGCCAGCAGCTCTATACTAGCGGGAGACTACAATGAGCAGTTCTTC. This chain links TRBV5-1 with TRBJ2-1, with 11 bases matching TRBD2. V lost 3 bases to trimming and J lost 3 bases; unmatched junction nucleotides: 5. This CDR3 has 16 residues. Germline V gene data show CDR1 as SGHRS and CDR2 as YFSETQ.

Ten or more counts support this clonotype. The chain combines TRBV5-1 with TRBJ2-7; D not resolved. From germline, CDR1 is SGHRS and CDR2 YFSETQ. Trimming removed 4 bases at V and 0 bases at J, with 14 bases between. The length of the CDR3 is 15 residues. CDR3 sequence reads: CASSPEQASSYEQYF. Here the CDR3 DNA reads TGCGCCAGCAGCCCGGAGCAGGCAAGCTCCTACGAGCAGTACTTC.

This clonotype was detected many times. This chain connects TRBV30 to TRBJ2-3; 7 nucleotides match TRBD2. The CDR3 runs 15 residues. Germline V CDR1 and CDR2: GTSNPN, SVGIG (reference sequence). Germline trimming cut 1 base from V and 2 bases from J; bases unmatched to any gene: 6. The CDR3 is CAWSATGGTTDTQYF. Here the CDR3 DNA reads TGTGCCTGGAGTGCGACCGGGGGGACCACAGATACGCAGTATTTT.

This clonotype was detected many times. This chain links TRBV5-1 with TRBJ1-4; D gene unclear. V lost 3 bases and J lost 8, with 8 bases in between. CDR3 length: 12 residues. CDR1 and CDR2 from the germline V gene are SGHRS and YFSETQ. The CDR3 is CASSSNREKLFF. CDR3 DNA sequence: TGCGCCAGCAGCTCCAATAGAGAAAAACTGTTTTTT.

This clonotype was counted many times. The rearrangement uses TRBV7-9 and TRBJ2-7, with D unresolved. The germline V gene has CDR1 SEHNR and CDR2 FQNEAQ (reference sequence). The CDR3 consists of 11 residues. V was clipped by 1 base and J by 5 bases, with 3 bases between them. For the CDR3, the DNA is TGTGCCAGCAGCTTAGGGGACGAGCAGTACTTC. Its translation: CASSLGDEQYF.

This clonotype was counted a few times. CDR3 DNA sequence: TGTGCCTGGACCTTACTAGCGGACAATGAGCAGTTCTTC. Translation: CAWTLLADNEQFF. V is TRBV30 and J is TRBJ2-1, with 8 bases lining up with TRBD2. This CDR3 comprises 13 residues. Trimming removed 4 bases from V and 5 bases from J; junction bases left unmatched: 4. Germline V gene lookup returns CDR1 GTSNPN and CDR2 SVGIG (reference sequence).

This clonotype was recorded at least ten times. The chain carries TRBV7-6 and TRBJ2-5; 10 bases match TRBD1. The J segment lost 4 bases and the V segment lost 5 bases, leaving 7 bases of the junction unmatched. The CDR3 loop spans 15 amino acids. The germline CDR1 and CDR2 sequences are SGHVS and FNYEAQ. The CDR3: CASSPGQGYSETQYF. The CDR3 region has the DNA TGTGCCAGCAGCCCGGGACAGGGGTATTCAGAGACCCAGTACTTC.

The sample holds many counts of this clonotype. The CDR3 region is CSVEGARGNTEAFF. CDR3 bases: TGCAGCGTTGAAGGGGCCAGGGGGAACACTGAAGCTTTCTTT. The rearrangement links TRBV29-1 to TRBJ1-1; a weak D match, TRBD1 (6 bases). V gave up 1 base and J gave up 1 base, with 10 bases separating them. Germline-derived CDR1 and CDR2 are SQVTM and ANQGSEA. CDR3 size: 14 residues.

The chain uses TRBV3-1 and TRBJ2-1, with 11 bases that match TRBD1. The CDR3 is 15 amino acids. J was trimmed by 5 bases and V by 4 bases; bases with no gene match: 4. Per germline, CDR1 LGHDT and CDR2 YNNKEL (reference sequence). The CDR3 nucleotides are TGTGCCAGCAGCCCCCGGGACAGGGGGAACAATGAGCAGTTCTTC. This codes for CASSPRDRGNNEQFF.

This clonotype was recorded only once. This rearrangement joins TRBV12-3 or TRBV12-4 to TRBJ2-3; 10 bases line up with TRBD1. This CDR3 has 18 amino acids. Germline trimming cut 1 base from V and 0 bases from J; bases unmatched to any gene: 7. CDR3 loop: CASSLGQGASSSTDTQYF. CDR3 sequence (DNA): TGTGCCAGCAGTTTAGGACAGGGGGCGAGTTCTAGCACAGATACGCAGTATTTT.

This clonotype was seen many times. This chain uses TRBV12-3 or TRBV12-4 with TRBJ2-7; D might be TRBD1 (5 bases). The CDR3 covers 13 residues. The germline V and J ends were trimmed by 5 bases and 0 bases, with 8 bases remaining between them. The CDR3: CASSQGSSYEQYF. The DNA for the CDR3 is TGTGCCAGCAGTCAGGGAAGCTCCTACGAGCAGTACTTC.

This clonotype was seen ten or more times. The V gene is TRBV5-1, the J gene TRBJ2-5, with D hard to call. V was shortened by 4 bases and J by 5 bases, with 9 bases between the two germline ends. CDR3 length equals 12 residues. Germline V gives CDR1 SGHRS, CDR2 YFSETQ. DNA for the CDR3: TGCGCCAGCAGCGTGCATCAGGAGACCCAGTACTTC. Its translation is CASSVHQETQYF.

Many counts were recorded for this clonotype. The chain employs TRBV6-5 and TRBJ2-7, with no clear D. Germline CDR1 reads MNHEY; CDR2 reads SVGAGI. This CDR3 spans 14 amino acids. V lost 5 bases and J lost 2, with 13 bases in between. The CDR3 reads CASSLSDGPYEQYF. For the CDR3, the DNA is TGTGCCAGCAGTCTCTCTGACGGACCCTACGAGCAGTACTTC.

This clonotype appeared many times. The rearrangement links TRBV2 to TRBJ2-3; D not resolved. Germline CDR1 reads SNHLY; CDR2 reads FYNNEI. The CDR3 loop spans 14 amino acids. V was trimmed by 7 bases and J by 1 base, leaving 12 bases between them. The CDR3 sequence is CASTARSRTDTQYF. In nucleotides, the CDR3 is TGTGCCAGCACAGCACGATCCCGCACAGATACGCAGTATTTT.

This clonotype appeared many times. The chain links TRBV5-1 to TRBJ1-5, with D unresolved. CDR3 size: 15 residues. In germline, CDR1 is SGHRS, CDR2 YFSETQ. Trimming stripped 0 bases from V and 0 bases from J, with 7 bases between. Written as DNA, the CDR3 is TGCGCCAGCAGCTTGGCCGGCTATAGCAATCAGCCCCAGCATTTT. This codes for CASSLAGYSNQPQHF. The whole variable domain, filled in from reference TRBV5-1 and TRBJ1-5, reads KAGVTQTPRYLIKTRGQQVTLSCSPISGHRSVSWYQQTPGQGLQFLFEYFSETQRNKGNFPGRFSGRQFSNSRSEMNVSTLELGDSALYLCASSLAGYSNQPQHFGDGTRLSIL.

This clonotype was seen ten or more times. The rearrangement uses TRBV6-2 or TRBV6-3 and TRBJ1-1; no definite D call. The germline CDR1 and CDR2 sequences are MNHEY and SVGEGT. Trimming cost V 4 bases and J 7 bases, with 4 bases left between them. The CDR3 loop spans 10 amino acids. As DNA, the CDR3 is TGTGCCAGCAGTTGGGTTGAAGCTTTCTTT. This translates into CASSWVEAFF.

The table lists this clonotype with many counts. The V and J genes are TRBV7-2 and TRBJ2-1, with TRBD2 matching over 8 bases. This CDR3 region has 15 residues. Germline-derived CDR1 and CDR2 are SGHTA and FQGNSA. V lost 3 bases, J lost 0 bases, and 1 base stayed unmatched. The CDR3 region is CASSFSGVSYNEQFF. The CDR3 DNA is TGTGCCAGCAGCTTTAGCGGGGTCTCCTACAATGAGCAGTTCTTC.

This chain uses TRBV24-1 with TRBJ1-1; D gene unclear. This CDR3 spans 13 amino acids. The germline CDR1 and CDR2 sequences are KGHDR and SFDVKD. V shed 0 bases and J shed 7 bases, with 8 bases lying between them. CDR3 sequence: CATSDLRTVEAFF. CDR3 coding DNA: TGTGCCACCAGTGATTTGCGGACTGTTGAAGCTTTCTTT.

In this sample, this clonotype turned up many times. The chain links TRBV28 to TRBJ2-5; 8 bases fit TRBD2. The V segment lost 3 bases and the J segment 1 base; nucleotides outside the gene matches: 4. Germline V gives CDR1 MDHEN, CDR2 SYDVKM. CDR3 length equals 15 residues. The CDR3 nucleotides read TGTGCCAGCAGTTTCCCTACTAGCGGCCAAGAGACCCAGTACTTC. Its protein product is CASSFPTSGQETQYF.

The CDR3 DNA is TGCGCCAGCAGCCTAGAGGAGAAAGATACGCAGTATTTT. This encodes CASSLEEKDTQYF. The J gene is TRBJ2-3, the V gene TRBV4-1, with D uncertain. Trimming stripped 4 bases from V and 5 bases from J, with 10 bases between. The CDR3 is made up of 13 amino acids. The germline V gene encodes CDR1 MGHRA and CDR2 YSYEKL.

In this sample, this clonotype turned up many times. V and J are TRBV11-2 and TRBJ2-5; D remains unclear. Looked up from germline, CDR1 is SGHAT and CDR2 is FQNNGV. This CDR3 has 13 amino acids. V was pared by 0 bases and J by 1 base, with 3 bases between. In DNA form, the CDR3 reads TGTGCCAGCAGCTTAGAGATCCAAGAGACCCAGTACTTC. Its translation is CASSLEIQETQYF.

The V and J genes are TRBV19 and TRBJ2-1; possibly TRBD2 for D (6 bases). Germline assignment: CDR1 LNHDA and CDR2 SQIVND (reference sequence). Deletions cut 5 bases from V and 0 bases from J, with 11 bases between. The CDR3 has 15 amino acids. The CDR3 DNA follows: TGTGCCAGTAGTGACGGACTAAGCTCCTACAATGAGCAGTTCTTC. Residues: CASSDGLSSYNEQFF.

This clonotype was seen ten or more times. The chain couples TRBV5-6 to TRBJ2-7; 7 nucleotides match TRBD2. V lost 6 bases to trimming and J lost 0 bases; unmatched junction nucleotides: 12. The CDR3 loop spans 16 amino acids. Looked up from germline, CDR1 is SGHDT and CDR2 is YYEEEE. CDR3 in DNA: TGTGCCAGCAACTCCGGGACGGGGGGAACCTCCTACGAGCAGTACTTC. It codes for CASNSGTGGTSYEQYF.

As concerns this clonotype: A read error may be the cause here, since a much bigger clone is one base away. The gene calls are TRBV20-1 and TRBJ2-5; TRBD1 aligns across 7 bases. From germline, CDR1 is DFQATT and CDR2 SNEGSKA (reference sequence). The CDR3 spans 13 residues. V trimming: 5 bases; J trimming: 2 bases; junction bases outside the gene matches: 5. The CDR3 protein is CSAYEGAQETQYF. The DNA of the CDR3 is TGCAGTGCTTATGAGGGGGCGCAAGAGACCCAGTACTTC.

This clonotype was recorded many times. The rearrangement uses TRBV10-3 and TRBJ1-1; D remains unclear. V lost 7 bases and J 0 bases, leaving 9 bases between the germline ends. Germline-derived CDR1 and CDR2 are ENHRY and SYGVKD. The length of the CDR3 is 13 residues. The CDR3 DNA follows: TGTGCCATCAAGGACGGGATGAACACTGAAGCTTTCTTT. It translates to CAIKDGMNTEAFF.